Listed here are 20 T cell receptor beta chains from one sample, sequenced in a study of blood T cell repertoires in COVID-19. The data were produced by immunoSEQ multiplex PCR, yet TCRdb's version contains in-frame clones alone and is incomplete. The sample includes roughly 130,000 clones, around 90% of them seen just once. The source material was peripheral blood. These receptors were collected from a man aged 50 or older with active COVID-19.

Concerning this clone: This sample also contains other DNA sequences that code for the same CDR3. The rearrangement uses TRBV18 and TRBJ2-1; TRBD1 matches at 10 bases. V was clipped by 3 bases and J by 3 bases; unmatched bases: 2. This CDR3 is 15 amino acids long. Germline values: CDR1 KGHSH, CDR2 LQKENI. The CDR3 reads CASSPRTGGYNEQFF. The CDR3 DNA sequence: TGTGCCAGCTCACCCCGGACAGGGGGCTACAATGAGCAGTTCTTC. Combining the CDR3 with reference TRBV18 and TRBJ2-1 gives the whole variable domain NAGVMQNPRHLVRRRGQEARLRCSPMKGHSHVYWYRQLPEEGLKFMVYLQKENIIDESGMPKERFSAEFPKEGPSILRIQQVVRGDSAAYFCASSPRTGGYNEQFFGPGTRLTVL.

The chain carries TRBV11-2 and TRBJ1-6; D is unresolved. There are 17 residues in the CDR3. With 7 bases removed from V and 0 bases from J, the gap between germline ends came to 16 bases. CDR1 is SGHAT and CDR2 is FQNNGV in the germline V gene. The CDR3 nucleotides are TGTGCCAGCACCCAGAGGGCCAGGAGCTCCTATAATTCACCCCTCCACTTT. The encoded protein is CASTQRARSSYNSPLHF.

V and J are TRBV27 and TRBJ2-1, with D perhaps TRBD2 (5 bases). This CDR3 has 15 residues. V was shortened by 9 bases and J by 0 bases, with 15 bases between the two germline ends. Germline CDR1 and CDR2: MNHEY and SMNVEV (reference sequence). This CDR3 reads CASWERKSSYNEQFF. Written as DNA, the CDR3 is TGTGCCAGTTGGGAGCGAAAGAGCTCCTACAATGAGCAGTTCTTC.

This clone was seen just once. The chain joins TRBV21-1 to TRBJ2-1; TRBD1 is the table's D call, not checked against the DNA. TRBV21-1 is a pseudogene. The CDR3 contains 16 residues. This CDR3 reads CASSKEVTGDYNEQFF. The CDR3 region has the DNA TGTGCCAGCAGCAAAGAAGTGACAGGGGACTACAATGAGCAGTTCTTC.

As regards this clone: Other DNA sequences in the same sample also yield this CDR3. The chain combines TRBV5-1 with TRBJ2-2, with 11 bases matching TRBD2. V was pared by 7 bases and J by 4 bases, with 3 bases of the junction left unmatched. The CDR3 extends over 14 amino acids. Germline CDR1 is SGHRS and CDR2 is YFSETQ. The CDR3 reads CASSLAGGTGELFF. DNA of the CDR3: TGCGCCAGCTCTCTAGCGGGGGGCACCGGGGAGCTGTTTTTT.

This chain links TRBV7-9 with TRBJ2-7; 7 nucleotides match TRBD2. Per germline, CDR1 SEHNR and CDR2 FQNEAQ (reference sequence). V shed 3 bases, J shed 6 bases, and the junction held 2 bases outside the gene matches. The CDR3 loop spans 12 amino acids. The CDR3 DNA sequence: TGTGCCAGCAGCTTCGGGGGGACCGAGCAGTACGTC. This sequence encodes CASSFGGTEQYV.

The chain employs TRBV9 and TRBJ2-1; TRBD1 might be the D (5 bases). The CDR3 consists of 14 residues. Deletions cut 0 bases from V and 8 bases from J, with 12 bases between. Germline V lookup: CDR1 SGDLS, CDR2 YYNGEE. The CDR3 nucleotides are TGTGCCAGCAGCGTAGGGGGTTGGGGCGATGAGCAGTTCTTC. This gives the protein CASSVGGWGDEQFF.

This clone was observed a single time. V is TRBV5-4 and J is TRBJ2-3; weak D call: TRBD2 (6 bases). Germline V gives CDR1 SGHNT, CDR2 YYREEE (reference sequence). Deletions cut 0 bases from V and 6 bases from J, with 14 bases between. The CDR3 covers 15 residues. The CDR3 is CASSLGQTSGDTQYF. Written as DNA, the CDR3 is TGTGCCAGCAGCTTGGGGCAGACCAGCGGGGATACGCAGTATTTT.

The chain uses TRBV6-6 and TRBJ2-6; 8 bases map to TRBD2. CDR1 is MNHNY and CDR2 is SVGAGI in the germline V gene (reference sequence). The CDR3 runs to 20 residues. V was clipped by 6 bases and J by 0 bases; unmatched bases: 16. This chain's CDR3 is CASSSPTWAGGVSGANVLTF. CDR3 nucleotide sequence: TGTGCCAGCAGCTCTCCTACGTGGGCGGGGGGCGTCTCTGGGGCCAACGTCCTGACTTTC.

This rearrangement joins TRBV5-4 to TRBJ1-2, with 9 bases identical to TRBD1. The CDR3 loop spans 14 amino acids. Germline V CDR1 and CDR2: SGHNT, YYREEE (reference sequence). Trimming at V came to 4 bases and at J to 7 bases, leaving 8 bases not matched to a gene. The CDR3 DNA reads as TGTGCCAGCAGCGTAAGAGACAGGGGGGGTGGCTACACCTTC. It yields the protein CASSVRDRGGGYTF. Looking up the rest from reference TRBV5-4 and TRBJ1-2 gives the full variable domain: ETGVTQSPTHLIKTRGQQVTLRCSSQSGHNTVSWYQQALGQGPQFIFQYYREEENGRGNFPPRFSGLQFPNYSSELNVNALELDDSALYLCASSVRDRGGGYTFGSGTRLTVV.

The chain couples TRBV4-1 to TRBJ2-5; 7 bases map to TRBD2. After removal of 2 bases from V and 5 bases from J, the junction contained 11 bases not matched to a gene. Germline V gene lookup returns CDR1 MGHRA and CDR2 YSYEKL. The CDR3 length is 16 residues. The DNA of the CDR3 is TGCGCCAGCAGCCAATCCGGCGGGAGCTCAGCCGAGACCCAGTACTTC. Translation: CASSQSGGSSAETQYF.

The V and J genes are TRBV4-1 and TRBJ2-7; TRBD2 matches 9 bases. CDR3 length equals 16 residues. V was clipped by 7 bases and J by 5 bases; unmatched bases: 15. Germline-derived CDR1 and CDR2 are MGHRA and YSYEKL. The CDR3 bases are TGCGCCAGCACCCCAAGTGTACTCAGCGGGAGGCACGAGCAGTACGTC. Translation gives CASTPSVLSGRHEQYV.

V usage is TRBV25-1 and J usage is TRBJ1-2, with TRBD1 matching 8 bases. The junction had 6 bases not matched to a gene; V was cut back by 5 bases and J by 4 bases. The CDR3 covers 14 residues. Germline lookup yields CDR1 MGHDK and CDR2 SYGVNS. The CDR3 reads CASSRQGTGYGYTF. The DNA for the CDR3 is TGTGCCAGCAGTAGACAGGGGACTGGCTATGGCTACACCTTC.

This chain links TRBV7-6 with TRBJ2-1; D gene ambiguous. V gave up 1 base and J gave up 8 bases, with 15 bases separating them. This CDR3 has 15 residues. Germline CDR1 is SGHVS and CDR2 is FNYEAQ. The CDR3 protein is CASSLVPYPNYEQFF. As DNA, the CDR3 is TGTGCCAGCAGCTTAGTCCCCTACCCCAACTATGAGCAGTTCTTC.

CDR3 sequence reads: CASSRQGADEKLFF. DNA of the CDR3: TGTGCCAGCAGTAGACAGGGGGCCGATGAAAAACTGTTTTTT. The chain is built from TRBV6-6 and TRBJ1-4; 10 nucleotides match TRBD1. V lost 5 bases and J lost 6; bases outside the gene matches: 3. Per germline, CDR1 MNHNY and CDR2 SVGAGI (reference sequence). The CDR3 totals 14 residues.

The V and J genes are TRBV6-5 and TRBJ2-1; 10 nucleotides agree with TRBD2. CDR3 length: 15 residues. Trimming at V came to 7 bases and at J to 5 bases, leaving 8 bases not matched to a gene. The germline V gene has CDR1 MNHEY and CDR2 SVGAGI. The CDR3 here is CASTFLGLADNEQFF. CDR3 in DNA: TGTGCCAGCACCTTTTTAGGACTAGCGGACAATGAGCAGTTCTTC.

This clone occurred once. The V call is TRBV3-1 (or the pseudogene TRBV3-2), the J call TRBJ1-5, with TRBD1 matching 9 bases. The CDR3 runs to 15 residues. Germline V CDR1 and CDR2: LGHDT, YNNKEL (reference sequence). V lost 1 base and J lost 6; bases outside the gene matches: 4. CDR3 sequence reads: CASSQGTGVGQPQHF. The CDR3 nucleotides read TGTGCCAGCAGCCAAGGGACAGGGGTAGGTCAGCCCCAGCATTTT.

The V gene is TRBV9, the J gene TRBJ1-2; possibly TRBD1 for D (6 bases). The germline V gene has CDR1 SGDLS and CDR2 YYNGEE. V lost 0 bases to trimming and J lost 8 bases, with 20 bases between them. The CDR3 runs 16 residues. The CDR3 reads CASSVAKDSVQRGYTF. In DNA, the CDR3 is TGTGCCAGCAGCGTAGCTAAGGACAGTGTTCAAAGGGGCTACACCTTC.

The DNA for the CDR3 is TGTGCCAGCAGCTTCCGGCCCAGCGTAAGGGAAAAACTGTTTTTT. Amino acid sequence: CASSFRPSVREKLFF. The chain is built from TRBV13 and TRBJ1-4; D remains ambiguous. The CDR3 length is 15 residues. V was clipped by 3 bases and J by 8 bases, with 16 bases between them. Per germline, CDR1 PRHDT and CDR2 FYEKMQ (reference sequence).

V is TRBV24-1 and J is TRBJ1-1; 7 positions agree with TRBD1. The trim removed 5 bases at V and 5 bases at J, leaving 7 bases unmatched. This CDR3 comprises 14 residues. CDR1 and CDR2 from the germline V gene are KGHDR and SFDVKD. The CDR3, as DNA: TGTGCCACCAGTGTCTCAGGCAGGGGGACTGAAGCTTTCTTT. Its translation is CATSVSGRGTEAFF.